The entry below describes one TCR beta chain. Trimming removed 3 bases from V and 8 bases from J, with 14 bases in between. This CDR3 spans 14 amino acids. Looked up from germline, CDR1 is LGHDT and CDR2 is YNNKEL (reference sequence). This specimen belongs to a study of blood T cell repertoires in COVID-19. Looking at the study overall: The analysed material was cDNA or gDNA that came from T cells, B-cell-depleted T cells, or PBMCs.

Repertoires were generated with immunoSEQ multiplex PCR, while TCRdb's copy carries only in-frame clones and drops some. Found here are approximately 150,000 clones, just under 90% of them singletons; the top ten hold approximately 9%. This sequence joins TRBV3-1 (or the pseudogene TRBV3-2) and TRBJ1-5; D is ambiguous. The clonotype originates from a woman aged 45-65 years with active or convalescent COVID-19. The sequenced sample was peripheral blood. CDR3 nucleotide sequence: TGTGCCAGCAGCCACGGGAAAGGGATGAAGCCCCAGCATTTT. This gives the protein CASSHGKGMKPQHF.